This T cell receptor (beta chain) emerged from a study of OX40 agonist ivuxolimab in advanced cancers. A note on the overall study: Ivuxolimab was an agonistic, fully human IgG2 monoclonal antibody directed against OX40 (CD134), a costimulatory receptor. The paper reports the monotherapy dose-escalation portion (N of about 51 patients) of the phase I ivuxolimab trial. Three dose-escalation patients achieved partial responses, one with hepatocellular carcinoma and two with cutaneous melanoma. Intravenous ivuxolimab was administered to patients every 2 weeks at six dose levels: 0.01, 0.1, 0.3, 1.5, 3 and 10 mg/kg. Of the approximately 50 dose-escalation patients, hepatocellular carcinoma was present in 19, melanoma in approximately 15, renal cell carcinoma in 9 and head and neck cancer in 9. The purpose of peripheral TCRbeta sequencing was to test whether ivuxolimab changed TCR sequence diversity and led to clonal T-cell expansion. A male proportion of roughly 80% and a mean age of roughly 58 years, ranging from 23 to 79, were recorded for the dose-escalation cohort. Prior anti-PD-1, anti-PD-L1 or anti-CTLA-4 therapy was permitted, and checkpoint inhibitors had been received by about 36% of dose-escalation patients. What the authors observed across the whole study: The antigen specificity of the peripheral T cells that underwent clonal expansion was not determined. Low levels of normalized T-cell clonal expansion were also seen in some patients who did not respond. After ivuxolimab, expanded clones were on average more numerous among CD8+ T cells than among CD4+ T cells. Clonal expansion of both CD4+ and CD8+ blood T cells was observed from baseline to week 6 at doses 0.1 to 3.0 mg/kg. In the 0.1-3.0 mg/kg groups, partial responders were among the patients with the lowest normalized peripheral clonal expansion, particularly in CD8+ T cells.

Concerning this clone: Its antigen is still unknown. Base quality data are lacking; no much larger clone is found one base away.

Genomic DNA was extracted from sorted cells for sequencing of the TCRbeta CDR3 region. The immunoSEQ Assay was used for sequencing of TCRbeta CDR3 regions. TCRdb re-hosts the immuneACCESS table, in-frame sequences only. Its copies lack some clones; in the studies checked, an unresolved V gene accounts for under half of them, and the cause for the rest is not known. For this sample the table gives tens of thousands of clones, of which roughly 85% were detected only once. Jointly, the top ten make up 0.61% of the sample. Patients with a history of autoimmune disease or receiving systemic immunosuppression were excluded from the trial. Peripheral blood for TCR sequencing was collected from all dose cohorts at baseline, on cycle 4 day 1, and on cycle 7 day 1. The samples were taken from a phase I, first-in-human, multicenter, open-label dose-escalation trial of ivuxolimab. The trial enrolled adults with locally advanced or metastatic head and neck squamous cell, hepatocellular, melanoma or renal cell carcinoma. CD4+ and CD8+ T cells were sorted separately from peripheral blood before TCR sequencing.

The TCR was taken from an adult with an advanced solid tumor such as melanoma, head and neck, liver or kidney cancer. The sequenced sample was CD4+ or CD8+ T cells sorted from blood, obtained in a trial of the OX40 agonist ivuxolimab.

The CDR3 region has the sequence CSVPGLAGMGNEQFF. Here is the DNA: TGCAGCGTTCCGGGACTAGCGGGAATGGGCAATGAGCAGTTCTTC. The rearranged chain carries TRBV29-1 and TRBJ2-1; TRBD2 fits 13 bases in the junction. Its CDR3 holds 15 amino acids, cysteine through phenylalanine. The only DNA kept is the CDR3, 45 bases in frame from the first base. The germline V and J ends show losses of 5 bases and 6 bases respectively, and no gene match explains 7 bases of the junction. Taken from the germline V gene, the CDR1 and CDR2 loops are SQVTM and ANQGSEA.